This TCR beta chain was recovered during a study of cytomegalovirus exposure and HLA in healthy donors. Background on the study: Per a later analysis, the 666 first-cohort and under 150 validation repertoires shared one platform. Study results and limitations: Cytomegalovirus-associated TCR beta chains were listed, numbering 164. According to a subsequent analysis, TCR clusters identified in the first cohort showed a tendency to co-occur across the 110 or so validation repertoires.

The donors were in the roughly 120-subject validation cohort; that cohort was separate from the approximately 670-subject first cohort. TCRdb's copy holds only in-frame clones and misses some; the assay was immunoSEQ multiplex PCR. The sample lists about 62,000 clones, about 95% occurring once. The V gene lost 5 bases and the J gene lost 0 bases, with 10 bases spanning the gap. Germline assignment: CDR1 SGHVS and CDR2 FQNEAQ. The CDR3 consists of 15 residues. Turning to this clone: Its antigen is unidentified.

The gene calls are TRBV7-8 and TRBJ2-2; no definite D call. This TCR came from a woman aged 18-35 years in good health and CMV-seropositive. Sample: PBMCs. CDR3 bases: TGTGCCAGCAGCCCTCCCCTCCCGAACACCGGGGAGCTGTTTTTT. Its protein product is CASSPPLPNTGELFF.